This T cell receptor beta chain derives from a study of blood T cell repertoires in COVID-19. Turning to the study itself: T cells, B-cell-depleted T cells, or PBMCs provided the cDNA or gDNA that served as material.

Only in-frame clones appear in the TCRdb table, and some are missing; sequencing was by immunoSEQ multiplex PCR. This sample has 390,000 or so clones, with around 90% found just once. This clone has only one observation. Patients of the Seattle cohort, enrolled during active infection, were followed longitudinally. The CDR3 extends over 14 amino acids. Germline values: CDR1 SGHTA, CDR2 FQGNSA. The germline V and J ends were trimmed by 5 bases and 4 bases, with 14 bases remaining between them. The rearrangement links TRBV7-2 to TRBJ1-2, with D perhaps TRBD1 (6 bases). The specimen was peripheral blood. This TCR derives from a woman aged 25 to 39 with COVID-19, enrolled during active disease. The CDR3 sequence is CASSANREGYGYTF. CDR3 DNA sequence: TGTGCCAGCAGCGCAAACAGGGAGGGCTATGGCTACACCTTC. The full variable domain, completed using reference TRBV7-2 and TRBJ1-2, is GAGVSQSPSNKVTEKGKDVELRCDPISGHTALYWYRQSLGQGLEFLIYFQGNSAPDKSGLPSDRFSAERTGGSVSTLTIQRTQQEDSAVYLCASSANREGYGYTFGSGTRLTVV.